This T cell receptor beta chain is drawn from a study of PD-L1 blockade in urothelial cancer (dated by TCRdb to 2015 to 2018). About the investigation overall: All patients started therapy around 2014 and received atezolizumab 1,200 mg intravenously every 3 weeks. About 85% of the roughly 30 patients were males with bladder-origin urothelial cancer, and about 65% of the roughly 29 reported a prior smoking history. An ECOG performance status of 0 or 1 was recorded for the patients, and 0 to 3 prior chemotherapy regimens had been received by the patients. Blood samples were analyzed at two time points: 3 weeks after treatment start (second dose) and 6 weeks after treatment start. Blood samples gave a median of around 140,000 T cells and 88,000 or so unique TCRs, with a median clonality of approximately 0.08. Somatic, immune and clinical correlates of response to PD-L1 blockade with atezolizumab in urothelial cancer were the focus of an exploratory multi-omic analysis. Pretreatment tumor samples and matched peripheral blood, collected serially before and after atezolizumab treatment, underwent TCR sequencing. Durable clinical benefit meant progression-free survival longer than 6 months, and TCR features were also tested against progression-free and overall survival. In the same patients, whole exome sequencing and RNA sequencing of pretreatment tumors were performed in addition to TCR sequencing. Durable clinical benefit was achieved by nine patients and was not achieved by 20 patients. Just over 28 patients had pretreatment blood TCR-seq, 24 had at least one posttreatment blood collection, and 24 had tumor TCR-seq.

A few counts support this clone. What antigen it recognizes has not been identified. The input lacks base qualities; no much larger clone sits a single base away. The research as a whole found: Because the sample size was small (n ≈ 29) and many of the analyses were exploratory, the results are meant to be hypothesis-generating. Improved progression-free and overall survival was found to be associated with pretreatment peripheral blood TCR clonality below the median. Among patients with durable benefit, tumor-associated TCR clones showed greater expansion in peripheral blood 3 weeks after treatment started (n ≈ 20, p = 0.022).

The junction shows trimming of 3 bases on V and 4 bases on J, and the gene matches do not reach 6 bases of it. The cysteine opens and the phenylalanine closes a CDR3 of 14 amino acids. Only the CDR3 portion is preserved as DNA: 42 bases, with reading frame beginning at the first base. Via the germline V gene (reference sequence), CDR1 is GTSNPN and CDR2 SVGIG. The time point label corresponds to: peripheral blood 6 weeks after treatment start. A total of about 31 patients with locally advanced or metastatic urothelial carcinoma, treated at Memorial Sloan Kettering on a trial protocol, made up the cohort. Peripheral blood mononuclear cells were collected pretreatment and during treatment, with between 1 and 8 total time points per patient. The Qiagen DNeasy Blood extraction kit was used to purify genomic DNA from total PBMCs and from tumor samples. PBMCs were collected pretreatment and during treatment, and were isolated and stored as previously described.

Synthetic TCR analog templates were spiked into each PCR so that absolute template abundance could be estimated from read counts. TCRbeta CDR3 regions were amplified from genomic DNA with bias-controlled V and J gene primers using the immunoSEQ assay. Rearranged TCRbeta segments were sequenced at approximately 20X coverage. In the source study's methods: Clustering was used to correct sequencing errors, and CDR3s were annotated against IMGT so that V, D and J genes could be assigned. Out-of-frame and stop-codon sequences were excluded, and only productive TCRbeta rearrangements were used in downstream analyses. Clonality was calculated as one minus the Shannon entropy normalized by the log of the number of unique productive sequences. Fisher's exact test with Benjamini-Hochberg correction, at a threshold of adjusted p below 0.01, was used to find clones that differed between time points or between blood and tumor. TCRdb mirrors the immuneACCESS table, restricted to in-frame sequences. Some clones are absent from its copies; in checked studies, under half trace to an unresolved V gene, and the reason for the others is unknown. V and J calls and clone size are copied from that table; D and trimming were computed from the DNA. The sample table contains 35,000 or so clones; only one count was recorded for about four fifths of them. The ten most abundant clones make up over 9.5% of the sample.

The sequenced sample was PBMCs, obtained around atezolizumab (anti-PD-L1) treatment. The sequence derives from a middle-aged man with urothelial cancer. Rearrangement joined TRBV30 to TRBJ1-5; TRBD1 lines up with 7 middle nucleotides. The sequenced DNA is TGTGCCTGGAGAAGACAGGGTGGTAATCAGCCCCAGCATTTT. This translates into CAWRRQGGNQPQHF.